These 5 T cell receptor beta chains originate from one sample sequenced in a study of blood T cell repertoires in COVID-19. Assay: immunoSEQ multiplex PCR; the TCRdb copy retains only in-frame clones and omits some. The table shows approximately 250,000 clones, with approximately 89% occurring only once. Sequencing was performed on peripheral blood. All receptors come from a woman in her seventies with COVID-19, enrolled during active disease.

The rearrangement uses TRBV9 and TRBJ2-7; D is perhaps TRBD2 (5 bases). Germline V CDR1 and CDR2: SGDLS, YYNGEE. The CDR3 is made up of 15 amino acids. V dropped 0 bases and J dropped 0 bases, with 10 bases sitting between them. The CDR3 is CASSVEPGSSYEQYF. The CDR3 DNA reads TGTGCCAGCAGCGTAGAACCGGGAAGCTCCTACGAGCAGTACTTC.

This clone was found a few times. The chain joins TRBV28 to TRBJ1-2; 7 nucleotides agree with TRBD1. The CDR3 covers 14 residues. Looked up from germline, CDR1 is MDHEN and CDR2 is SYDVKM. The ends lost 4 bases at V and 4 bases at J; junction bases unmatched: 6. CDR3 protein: CASSSRQGFYGYTF. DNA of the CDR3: TGTGCCAGCAGTTCCCGACAGGGATTCTATGGCTACACCTTC.

The CDR3 sequence: CASSFGAQPQHF. The CDR3 nucleotides are TGTGCCAGCAGCTTTGGGGCTCAGCCCCAGCATTTT. This sequence joins TRBV13 and TRBJ1-5; tentatively, D is TRBD1 (5 bases). V gave up 3 bases and J gave up 6 bases, with 6 bases separating them. The CDR3 is 12 residues long. The germline V gene encodes CDR1 PRHDT and CDR2 FYEKMQ (reference sequence).

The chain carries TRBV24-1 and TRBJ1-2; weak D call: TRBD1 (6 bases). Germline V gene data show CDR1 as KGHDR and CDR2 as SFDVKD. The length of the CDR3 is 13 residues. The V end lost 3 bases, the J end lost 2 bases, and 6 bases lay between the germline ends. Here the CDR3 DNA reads TGTGCCACCAGTGATGGACAGAACTATGGCTACACCTTC. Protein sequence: CATSDGQNYGYTF.

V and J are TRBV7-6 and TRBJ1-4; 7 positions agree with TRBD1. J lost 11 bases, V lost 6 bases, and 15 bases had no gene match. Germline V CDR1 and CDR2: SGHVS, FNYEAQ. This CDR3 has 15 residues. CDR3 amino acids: CASRRGTAKGFKLFF. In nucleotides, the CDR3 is TGTGCCAGCAGACGCGGGACAGCCAAAGGTTTTAAACTGTTTTTT.